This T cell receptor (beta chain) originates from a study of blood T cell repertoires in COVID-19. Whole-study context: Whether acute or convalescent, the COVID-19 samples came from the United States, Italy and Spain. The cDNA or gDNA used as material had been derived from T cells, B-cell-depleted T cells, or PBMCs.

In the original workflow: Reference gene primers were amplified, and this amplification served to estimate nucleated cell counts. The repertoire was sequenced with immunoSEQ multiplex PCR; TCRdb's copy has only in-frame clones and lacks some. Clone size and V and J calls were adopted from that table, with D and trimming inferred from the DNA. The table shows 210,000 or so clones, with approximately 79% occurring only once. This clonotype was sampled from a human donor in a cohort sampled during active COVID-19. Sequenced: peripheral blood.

As DNA, the CDR3 is TGTGCCAGCAGTTTAAGCAGGGGAAGAATAAATGAGCAGTTCTTC. It is translated as CASSLSRGRINEQFF. The rearrangement joins TRBV28 to TRBJ2-1, with a weak D call TRBD1 (6 bases). The V end was cut by 2 bases, the J end by 7 bases, with 15 bases between. This CDR3 is built from 15 residues. CDR1 MDHEN and CDR2 SYDVKM come from the germline V gene.